This TCR beta chain comes out of a study of CD8 T cells in ankylosing spondylitis. Points from the study as a whole: Clones linked with disease were CD8+ and fairly uncommon in the peripheral blood. The study looked at matched synovial fluid samples from ankylosing spondylitis patients. Disease-linked clones were reported to be significantly enriched there.

This clonotype was counted many times. Its target is not known. The CDR3 runs 13 residues. Trimming removed 2 bases at V and 4 bases at J, with 9 bases between. Germline V gene sequence: CDR1 SGHTA, CDR2 FQGNSA. MiXCR was run by TCRdb on the 5' RACE reads, yielding one entry per CDR3 protein. The sample contains more than 150,000 distinct CDR3 sequences, roughly 13% of which appear only once. This TCR was sampled from a female donor with ankylosing spondylitis or in good health (not recorded which). Sequencing input: blood, either unsorted or a sorted T cell fraction (not recorded which). The chain combines TRBV7-2 with TRBJ2-7, with D uncertain. CDR3 amino acids: CASSLNGDYEQYF. The CDR3 region has the DNA TGTGCCAGCAGCTTAAATGGAGATTACGAGCAGTACTTC.